This TCR beta chain was documented in a study of blood T cell repertoires in COVID-19. Study-wide background: Donors in the United States, Italy and Spain gave samples during acute or convalescent COVID-19. In each case, the material was cDNA or gDNA derived from T cells, B-cell-depleted T cells, or PBMCs.

Per the study methods: Amplification of reference gene primers provided the estimated nucleated cell counts. Repertoires were generated with immunoSEQ multiplex PCR, while TCRdb's copy carries only in-frame clones and drops some. The V and J calls and clone size come from that table; D and trimming were worked out from the DNA. The repertoire holds about 330,000 clones, with 88% as singletons. This clonotype was obtained from a woman between 50 and 59 years old with active or convalescent COVID-19. The sequenced sample was peripheral blood.

The CDR3 DNA reads as TGTGCCAGCAGCCGATATACCGGGACTAGCGGCCCCAGCGAGCAGTACTTC. This encodes CASSRYTGTSGPSEQYF. The rearrangement joins TRBV3-1 (or the pseudogene TRBV3-2) to TRBJ2-7, with 11 bases identical to TRBD2. V gave up 4 bases and J gave up 6 bases; unmatched junction bases: 14. The CDR3 totals 17 residues. Germline loops: CDR1 LGHDT, CDR2 YNNKEL (reference sequence).